Following are 8 T cell receptor beta chains from one sample sequenced in a study of blood T cell repertoires in COVID-19. The data were produced by immunoSEQ multiplex PCR, yet TCRdb's version contains in-frame clones alone and is incomplete. The table records roughly 120,000 clones, around 83% of them present only once. Input material: peripheral blood. The source of these receptors is a man aged 40-50 years with acute or convalescent COVID-19.

The chain combines TRBV15 with TRBJ2-5; 7 bases align to TRBD1. The CDR3 has 15 amino acids. The V segment lost 1 base and the J segment 1 base; nucleotides outside the gene matches: 3. Germline V gene lookup returns CDR1 LNHNV and CDR2 YYDKDF (reference sequence). The DNA of the CDR3 is TGTGCCACCAGCAGAGGATCAGGGGGCCAAGAGACCCAGTACTTC. Amino acid sequence: CATSRGSGGQETQYF.

V and J are TRBV21-1 and TRBJ1-3. TRBV21-1 is given as a pseudogene. This CDR3 spans 15 amino acids. The CDR3 protein is CASSKVAGKGNTIYF. The DNA for the CDR3 is TGTGCCAGCAGCAAAGTGGCGGGTAAAGGAAACACCATATATTTT.

The V and J genes are TRBV2 and TRBJ2-7; D may be TRBD2 (6 bases). Germline assignment: CDR1 SNHLY and CDR2 FYNNEI. This CDR3 contains 14 residues. V lost 10 bases, J lost 0 bases, and 16 bases lay in between. DNA for the CDR3: TGTGCCACCAGGAGGGAGACCACCTCCTACGAGCAGTACTTC. It codes for CATRRETTSYEQYF.

The chain is built from TRBV12-3 or TRBV12-4 and TRBJ1-5; D uncertain. The CDR3 extends over 13 amino acids. V was trimmed by 4 bases and J by 9 bases, leaving 13 bases between them. The CDR3 DNA reads TGTGCCAGCAGTTCCCCCGGCAAGCGGCCCCAGCATTTT. Residues: CASSSPGKRPQHF.

The rearrangement uses TRBV6-5 and TRBJ2-3; unclear D gene. Trimming shortened V by 7 bases and J by 4 bases, and 3 bases separated the two germline ends. Looked up from germline, CDR1 is MNHEY and CDR2 is SVGAGI. The CDR3 contains 10 residues. CDR3 DNA sequence: TGTGCCAGCACAGCAGATACGCAGTATTTT. It is translated as CASTADTQYF.

Only one count was recorded for this clone. The J gene is TRBJ1-3, the V gene TRBV19; a possible D gene is TRBD1 (5 bases). Germline V gene lookup returns CDR1 LNHDA and CDR2 SQIVND (reference sequence). This CDR3 has 14 residues. V was cut by 2 bases and J by 3 bases, with 8 bases left in between. This CDR3 reads CASSITRDGNTIYF. In DNA form, the CDR3 reads TGTGCCAGTAGTATAACCAGGGATGGAAACACCATATATTTT.

The rearrangement joins TRBV5-1 to TRBJ1-2, with D possibly TRBD1 on 6 matching bases. Trimming pared 0 bases from V and 6 bases from J, leaving 15 bases between. Germline CDR1 and CDR2: SGHRS and YFSETQ. This CDR3 spans 15 amino acids. The CDR3 here is CASSLVGGGANGYTF. CDR3 nucleotide sequence: TGCGCCAGCAGCTTGGTAGGTGGGGGCGCAAATGGCTACACCTTC. Full variable domain (missing parts from reference TRBV5-1 and TRBJ1-2): KAGVTQTPRYLIKTRGQQVTLSCSPISGHRSVSWYQQTPGQGLQFLFEYFSETQRNKGNFPGRFSGRQFSNSRSEMNVSTLELGDSALYLCASSLVGGGANGYTFGSGTRLTVV.

This clone is a singleton in its sample. The chain links TRBV27 to TRBJ1-5; no clear D gene. Germline loops: CDR1 MNHEY, CDR2 SMNVEV (reference sequence). The length of the CDR3 is 13 residues. The V end was cut by 5 bases, the J end by 7 bases, with 12 bases between. CDR3 region: CASSPRVWQPQHF. CDR3 coding DNA: TGTGCCAGCAGTCCCCGGGTATGGCAGCCCCAGCATTTT.